The rows below give T cell receptor beta chains drawn from one sample of a study of cytomegalovirus exposure and HLA in healthy donors. Clones were sequenced by immunoSEQ multiplex PCR, and TCRdb holds only the in-frame ones, with some missing. Counted here are approximately 190,000 clones, more than 70% occurring once; the ten biggest clones make up less than 2%. The sequencing input was PBMCs. These receptors were collected from a man aged 40-55 years in good health and CMV-seropositive. Each CDR3 is given with its conserved first and last residue. Fields, in order: J gene, clone size, D gene, V gene, CDR3 DNA, CDR3 protein. A D gene is named only where the DNA matches it firmly. Part of the rows lack a size; the others show once, few, many or a class for expanded clones.

j_gene: TRBJ1-1; abundance: NA; d_gene: NA; v_gene: TRBV18; CDR3nt: TGTGCCAGCTCAAGGAGTCCCGGACAGCCACTTTCGAACACTGAAGCTTTCTTT; CDR3aa: CASSRSPGQPLSNTEAFF
j_gene: TRBJ2-3; abundance: NA; d_gene: NA; v_gene: TRBV14; CDR3nt: TGTGCCAGCAGCCGCGGGCCGCCGCCGTTAGATACGCAGTATTTT; CDR3aa: CASSRGPPPLDTQYF
j_gene: TRBJ1-2; abundance: NA; d_gene: NA; v_gene: TRBV7-9; CDR3nt: TGTGCCAGCATAACGGGAGGAAGAGGCGATGGCTACACCTTC; CDR3aa: CASITGGRGDGYTF
j_gene: TRBJ2-5; abundance: few; d_gene: NA; v_gene: TRBV7-3; CDR3nt: TGTGCCAGCAGCTTAAATCGGGAGTCAGAGACCCAGTACTTC; CDR3aa: CASSLNRESETQYF
j_gene: TRBJ2-7; abundance: NA; d_gene: TRBD1; v_gene: TRBV6-4; CDR3nt: TGTGCCAGCAGTGATGCCCTGCAGGGGGTTAGGATGTACGAGCAGTACTTC; CDR3aa: CASSDALQGVRMYEQYF
j_gene: TRBJ2-4; abundance: NA; d_gene: NA; v_gene: TRBV29-1; CDR3nt: TGCAGCGTGATACAGGGAACGGCCAAAAACATTCAGTACTTC; CDR3aa: CSVIQGTAKNIQYF
j_gene: TRBJ2-4; abundance: NA; d_gene: NA; v_gene: TRBV14; CDR3nt: TGTGCCAGCAGCCAAGAGACCCGCGTCGGGGGCATTCAGTACTTC; CDR3aa: CASSQETRVGGIQYF
j_gene: TRBJ2-3; abundance: NA; d_gene: TRBD2; v_gene: TRBV5-1; CDR3nt: TGCGCCAGCAGCTTGGTTGGACTAGAGGGTGCGGATACGCAGTATTTT; CDR3aa: CASSLVGLEGADTQYF
j_gene: TRBJ2-7; abundance: NA; d_gene: TRBD1; v_gene: TRBV29-1; CDR3nt: TGCAGCGTTATATGGCCGTGGCAGGGGGTCTACGAGCAGTACTTC; CDR3aa: CSVIWPWQGVYEQYF
j_gene: TRBJ2-6; abundance: NA; d_gene: TRBD1; v_gene: TRBV5-1; CDR3nt: TGCGCCAGCAGCCAAGACAGGGCTGGGGCCAACGTCCTGACTTTC; CDR3aa: CASSQDRAGANVLTF
j_gene: TRBJ2-2; abundance: NA; d_gene: TRBD1; v_gene: TRBV29-1; CDR3nt: TGCAGCGTCCGGGACAGCAACACCGGGGAGCTGTTTTTT; CDR3aa: CSVRDSNTGELFF
j_gene: TRBJ1-2; abundance: NA; d_gene: TRBD1; v_gene: TRBV18; CDR3nt: TGTGCCAGCTCACCACCTCGACAGGGTCCCGGCTACACCTTC; CDR3aa: CASSPPRQGPGYTF
j_gene: TRBJ1-2; abundance: NA; d_gene: NA; v_gene: TRBV21-1; CDR3nt: TGTGCCAGCAGCAAAGGGGGACATCAGGCACTCAACTATGGCTACACCTTC; CDR3aa: CASSKGGHQALNYGYTF
j_gene: TRBJ2-1; abundance: NA; d_gene: NA; v_gene: TRBV5-1; CDR3nt: TGCGCCAGCAGTATCGGGGGGCAATACGGTGAGCAGTTCTTC; CDR3aa: CASSIGGQYGEQFF
j_gene: TRBJ1-2; abundance: NA; d_gene: NA; v_gene: TRBV25-1; CDR3nt: TGTGCCAGCGCCACCGCCTCAGCTAACTATGGCTACACCTTC; CDR3aa: CASATASANYGYTF
j_gene: TRBJ1-1; abundance: NA; d_gene: NA; v_gene: TRBV6-1; CDR3nt: TGTGCCAGCAGTGAAGTAAGGAGACCCACTGAAGCTTTCTTT; CDR3aa: CASSEVRRPTEAFF
j_gene: TRBJ1-2; abundance: NA; d_gene: TRBD1; v_gene: TRBV6-5; CDR3nt: TGTGCCAGCAGTTACCGGGACAGGGTTAGTGGCTACACCTTC; CDR3aa: CASSYRDRVSGYTF
j_gene: TRBJ2-7; abundance: NA; d_gene: NA; v_gene: TRBV29-1; CDR3nt: TGCAGCGTTGAAGGGCAGGGCGACGAGCAGTACTTC; CDR3aa: CSVEGQGDEQYF
j_gene: TRBJ1-5; abundance: NA; d_gene: TRBD1; v_gene: TRBV25-1; CDR3nt: TGTGCCAGCAGTCCCGGGACAGGGGTGGCCGTTCAGCCCCAGCATTTT; CDR3aa: CASSPGTGVAVQPQHF
j_gene: TRBJ1-4; abundance: NA; d_gene: TRBD1; v_gene: TRBV28; CDR3nt: TGTGCCAGCAGTCCCGGACAGGGCTGGGAAAAACTGTTTTTT; CDR3aa: CASSPGQGWEKLFF